This T cell receptor beta chain emerged from a study of metastatic and nonmetastatic thyroid tumors. Each patient came to thyroid surgery without any prior treatment (of any kind). CDR1 is LNHDA and CDR2 is SQIVND in the germline V gene (reference sequence). The CDR3 totals 14 residues. TCRdb re-called the PCR reads via MiXCR. There are about 20,000 clones in the sample; 20% to 25% occur only once, and roughly 6% lies in the top ten. In its sample, this clone was seen a few times. Compared with germline, one end of the junction differs, possibly owing to a read error. This TCR was recovered from a female donor with papillary thyroid cancer or a benign thyroid nodule (not recorded which). Some clones in this sample may be carry-over from other donors' samples. The sample taken for sequencing was tumor tissue. This sequence joins TRBV19 and TRBJ2-7; the D gene could be TRBD1 or TRBD2 (5 bases each). CDR3 DNA: TGTTCCAGTAGTCTGGGGGATACCTCCTACGAGCAGTACTTC. This encodes CSSSLGDTSYEQYF.